The clone carrying this T cell receptor (beta chain) was seen repeatedly, ten times or more. Its specificity is unknown. This CDR3 has 15 residues. Deletions cut 7 bases from V and 4 bases from J, with 19 bases between. Germline CDR1 and CDR2: MNHNS and SASEGT. The data originate from a study of regulatory T cells in long-lasting Graves disease. Overall study findings and caveats: It was possible that the small sample size reduced accuracy. Among samples with persistent disease, TRBV28, TRBJ1-2 and TRBJ2-5 were favored.

Library construction for TCR beta used iRepertoire HTBI primers and Arm-PCR of CDR3 regions. TCRdb reprocessed the multiplex PCR reads via MiXCR and lists one record per CDR3 protein. Of fewer than 600,000 distinct CDR3 sequences in the sample, under 25% were seen once. The time point denotes: persistent/refractory GD, antithyroid drugs over 5 years with positive TRAb. TCR sequences were obtained from RNA taken from PBMCs. This chain joins TRBV6-1 and TRBJ1-2; D possibly corresponds to TRBD1 (6 bases). The specimen comprised peripheral blood mononuclear cells (PBMCs), sampled when the disease was refractory, from a patient treated with antithyroid drugs. This TCR was recovered from a female donor with Graves disease. CDR3 in amino acids: CASKIGGRGIYGYTF. For the CDR3, the DNA is TGTGCCAGCAAGATAGGGGGGAGAGGAATCTATGGCTACACCTTC.